The rows below give T cell receptor beta chains drawn from one sample of a study of shared clonotypes between healthy human individuals. Method: immunoSEQ multiplex PCR; TCRdb's copy keeps in-frame clones and lacks some. The table shows 2.5 million or so clones, with around 90% occurring only once. Sequenced: naive CD4+ T cells sorted from blood. The receptors originated from a man aged 18 to 30 in good health. CDR3s include the opening cysteine and the closing phenylalanine or tryptophan.

V gene | CDR3 protein
TRBV6-5 | CASSGSGSEPRLHF
TRBV5-1 | CASSLGGIQETQYF
TRBV6-5 | CASSSGTSGGTYEQYF
TRBV28 | CASRPPAGGNYGYTF
TRBV28 | CASSIRRDIQYF
TRBV6-1 | CASSTGANNYGYTF
TRBV9 | CASSRDSNQPQHF
TRBV18 | CASSPGQSPEAFF
TRBV15 | CATSRAPWDTQYF
TRBV10-1 | CASSEQPGSGQYF
TRBV9 | CASSVGGAGGTDTQYF
TRBV10-3 | CAISERLGDAGELFF
TRBV4-1 | CASSQETGGPSYEQYF
TRBV7-2 | CASSPPPVNTEAFF
TRBV12-5 | CASGTSRGELFF
TRBV4-3 | CASSQGMNTEAFF
TRBV7-9 | CASSLGGGGNQPQHF
TRBV6-1 | CASVTGLNTEAFF
TRBV19 | CASSSIRRGTYEQYF
TRBV28 | CASSPARRSDYEQYF
TRBV15 | CATTKVVYNEQFF
TRBV19 | CASSGKGGNQPQHF
TRBV2 | CASRKDSPTTNEQFF
TRBV5-8 | CASFPPYRGPNTGELFF
TRBV30 | CAWSRYLAGSTDTRYF
TRBV5-1 | CASSYGDSGNTIYF
TRBV5-4 | CASSLVWTGANVLTF